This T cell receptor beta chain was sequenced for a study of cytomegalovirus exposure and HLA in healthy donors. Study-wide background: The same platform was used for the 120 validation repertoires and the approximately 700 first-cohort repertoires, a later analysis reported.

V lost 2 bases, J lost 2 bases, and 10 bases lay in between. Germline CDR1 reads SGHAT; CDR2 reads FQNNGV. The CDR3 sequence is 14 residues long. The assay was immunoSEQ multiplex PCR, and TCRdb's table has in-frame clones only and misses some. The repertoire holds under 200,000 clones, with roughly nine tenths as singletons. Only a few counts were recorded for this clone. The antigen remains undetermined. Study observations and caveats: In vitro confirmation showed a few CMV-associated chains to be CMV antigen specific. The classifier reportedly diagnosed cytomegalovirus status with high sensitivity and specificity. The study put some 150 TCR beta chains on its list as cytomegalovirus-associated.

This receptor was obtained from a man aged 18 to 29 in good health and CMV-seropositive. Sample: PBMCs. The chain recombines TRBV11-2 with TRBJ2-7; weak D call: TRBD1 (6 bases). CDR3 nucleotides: TGTGCCAGCAGCTTATGGGACATCCCCTACGAGCAGTACTTC. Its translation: CASSLWDIPYEQYF.